Presented here are 11 T cell receptor beta chains from one specimen sequenced in a study. TCRdb reprocessed the 5' RACE reads via MiXCR and lists one record per CDR3 protein. The sample contains nearly 55,000 distinct CDR3 sequences, over 20% of which appear only once. Sequenced: tumor-infiltrating naive CD4+ T cells sorted from the breast tumor. Documented subset: naive CD4+ T cells, CD4+CD45RA+CD25-. These receptors originate from a female donor with breast cancer.

This chain connects TRBV20-1 to TRBJ2-3, with D possibly being TRBD2 (5 bases). The CDR3 is 12 residues long. With 6 bases removed from V and 4 bases from J, the gap between germline ends came to 11 bases. The V gene's germline CDR1 is DFQATT and CDR2 SNEGSKA (reference sequence). CDR3 DNA sequence: TGCAGTGCCCCGGGGAGCTCAGATACGCAGTATTTT. Its protein product is CSAPGSSDTQYF.

The V and J genes are TRBV20-1 and TRBJ2-5; 10 nucleotides line up with TRBD2. V lost 2 bases to trimming and J lost 3 bases; unmatched junction nucleotides: 3. Per germline, CDR1 DFQATT and CDR2 SNEGSKA (reference sequence). This CDR3 contains 14 residues. This CDR3 reads CSARSLAGEETQYF. The CDR3 DNA reads TGCAGTGCTAGAAGCCTAGCGGGGGAAGAGACCCAGTACTTC.

The V gene is TRBV4-3, the J gene TRBJ2-6, with a tentative D call TRBD2 (5 bases). CDR3 length: 13 residues. Deletions cut 0 bases from V and 9 bases from J, with 6 bases between. Germline V gene lookup returns CDR1 LGHNA and CDR2 YSLEER. The CDR3 protein is CASSQEGGNVLTF. As DNA, the CDR3 is TGCGCCAGCAGCCAAGAAGGAGGCAACGTCCTGACTTTC.

This clonotype has at least ten counts. The J gene is TRBJ2-5, the V gene TRBV5-1, with 9 bases lining up with TRBD2. Per the germline V gene, CDR1 is SGHRS and CDR2 is YFSETQ. V trimming: 4 bases; J trimming: 6 bases; junction bases outside the gene matches: 19. The CDR3 runs 18 residues. CDR3 sequence reads: CASSPSRVSGRNRKTQYF. DNA for the CDR3: TGCGCCAGCAGCCCCAGCCGGGTTAGCGGGAGAAATAGAAAGACCCAGTACTTC.

This clonotype occurred a few times. J is TRBJ2-7 and V is TRBV29-1, with a weak D call TRBD2 (6 bases). V was shortened by 1 base and J by 3 bases, with 22 bases between the two germline ends. Germline V gene sequence: CDR1 SQVTM, CDR2 ANQGSEA. The CDR3 loop spans 17 amino acids. Here the CDR3 DNA reads TGCAGCGTTGAAGGTAGCGGAGGGTTGGAGGGTATCTACGAGCAGTACTTC. Translated, it gives CSVEGSGGLEGIYEQYF.

The V call is TRBV5-1, the J call TRBJ2-2, with TRBD1 identical over 9 bases. CDR3 length: 15 amino acids. The V segment lost 5 bases and the J segment 8 bases; nucleotides outside the gene matches: 10. Germline lookup yields CDR1 SGHRS and CDR2 YFSETQ. CDR3 coding DNA: TGCGCCAGCAGGCCGACAGGGGGACGTACAGGGGAGCTGTTTTTT. It yields the protein CASRPTGGRTGELFF. Variable domain in full (rest from reference TRBV5-1 and TRBJ2-2): KAGVTQTPRYLIKTRGQQVTLSCSPISGHRSVSWYQQTPGQGLQFLFEYFSETQRNKGNFPGRFSGRQFSNSRSEMNVSTLELGDSALYLCASRPTGGRTGELFFGEGSRLTVL.

The gene calls are TRBV7-2 and TRBJ2-1, with a tentative D call TRBD2 (5 bases). The ends were cut back, 8 bases at V and 5 bases at J, with 16 bases in the middle. Germline V lookup: CDR1 SGHTA, CDR2 FQGNSA. This CDR3 is 14 amino acids long. CDR3 protein: CASEAERSNNEQFF. Here the CDR3 DNA reads TGTGCCAGCGAGGCCGAGCGGTCCAACAATGAGCAGTTCTTC.

This clonotype is categorized as medium-sized. The chain has TRBV7-2 and TRBJ1-2, with D possibly matching TRBD1 (6 bases). V lost 4 bases, J lost 0 bases, and 12 bases lay in between. This CDR3 is 15 amino acids long. Germline CDR1 is SGHTA and CDR2 is FQGNSA. The CDR3 sequence: CASSSYRTANYGYTF. The CDR3 nucleotides are TGTGCCAGCAGCTCGTACAGGACAGCTAACTATGGCTACACCTTC.

This clonotype was found once. The chain joins TRBV6-2 or TRBV6-3 to TRBJ2-2; 11 bases line up with TRBD2. Per germline, CDR1 MNHEY and CDR2 SVGEGT. Trimming removed 7 bases from V and 7 bases from J; junction bases left unmatched: 14. The CDR3 length is 17 residues. The DNA of the CDR3 is TGTGCCAGCAACGAACGGCTAGCGGGAGGTCTCGGCGGGGAGCTGTTTTTT. This encodes CASNERLAGGLGGELFF.

The J gene is TRBJ1-1, the V gene TRBV20-1; 9 positions agree with TRBD1. The CDR3 sequence is 15 residues long. V was clipped by 4 bases and J by 5 bases; unmatched bases: 11. Germline CDR1 and CDR2: DFQATT and SNEGSKA (reference sequence). DNA of the CDR3: TGCAGTGCTAACCGGGTCCCGGGACAGGGAACTGAAGCTTTCTTT. Translation gives CSANRVPGQGTEAFF.

The genes are TRBV5-1 and TRBJ2-1; D is possibly TRBD1 (5 bases). CDR1 is SGHRS and CDR2 is YFSETQ in the germline V gene. V lost 6 bases, J lost 5 bases, and 15 bases lay in between. The CDR3 has 14 residues. The CDR3 loop reads CASTRSTDNNEQFF. The CDR3 DNA sequence: TGCGCCAGCACCCGATCGACAGACAACAATGAGCAGTTCTTC. Variable domain in full (rest from reference TRBV5-1 and TRBJ2-1): KAGVTQTPRYLIKTRGQQVTLSCSPISGHRSVSWYQQTPGQGLQFLFEYFSETQRNKGNFPGRFSGRQFSNSRSEMNVSTLELGDSALYLCASTRSTDNNEQFFGPGTRLTVL.